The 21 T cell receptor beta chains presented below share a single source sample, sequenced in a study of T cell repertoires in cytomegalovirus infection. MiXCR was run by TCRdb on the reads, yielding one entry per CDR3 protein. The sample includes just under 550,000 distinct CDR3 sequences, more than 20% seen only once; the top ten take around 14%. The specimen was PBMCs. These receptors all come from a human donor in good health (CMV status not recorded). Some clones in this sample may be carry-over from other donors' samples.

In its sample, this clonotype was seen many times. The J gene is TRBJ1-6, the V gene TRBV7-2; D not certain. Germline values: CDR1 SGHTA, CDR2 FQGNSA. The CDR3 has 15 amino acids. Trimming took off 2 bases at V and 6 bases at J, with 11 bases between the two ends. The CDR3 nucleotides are TGTGCCAGCAGCTTATACAGTGTGGGTAATTCACCCCTCCACTTT. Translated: CASSLYSVGNSPLHF.

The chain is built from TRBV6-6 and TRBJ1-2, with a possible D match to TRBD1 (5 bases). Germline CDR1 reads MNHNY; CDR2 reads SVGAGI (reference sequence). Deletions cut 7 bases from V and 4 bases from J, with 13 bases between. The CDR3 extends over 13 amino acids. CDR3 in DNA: TGTGCCAGCAAAGGGGTGTCGAGCTATGGCTACACCTTC. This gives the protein CASKGVSSYGYTF.

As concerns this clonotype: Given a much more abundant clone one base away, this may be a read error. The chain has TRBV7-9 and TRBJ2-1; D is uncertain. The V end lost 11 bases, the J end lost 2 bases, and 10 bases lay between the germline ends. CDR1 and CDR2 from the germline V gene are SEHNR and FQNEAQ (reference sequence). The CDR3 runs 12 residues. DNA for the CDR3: TGTGCCGGCACCGGACCCTACAATGAGCAGTTCTTC. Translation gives CAGTGPYNEQFF.

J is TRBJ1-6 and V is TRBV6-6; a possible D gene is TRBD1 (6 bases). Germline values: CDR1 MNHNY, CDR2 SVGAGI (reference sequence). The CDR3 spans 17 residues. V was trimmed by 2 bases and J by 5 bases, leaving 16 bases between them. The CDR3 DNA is TGTGCCAGCAGTTACACTATTGGGGGCCGTAATAATTCACCCCTCCACTTT. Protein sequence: CASSYTIGGRNNSPLHF.

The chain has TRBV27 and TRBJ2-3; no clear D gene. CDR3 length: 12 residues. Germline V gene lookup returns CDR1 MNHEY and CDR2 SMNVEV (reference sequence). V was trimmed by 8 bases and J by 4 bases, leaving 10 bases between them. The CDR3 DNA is TGTGCCAGCCGAATGAAGGCAGATACGCAGTATTTT. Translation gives CASRMKADTQYF.

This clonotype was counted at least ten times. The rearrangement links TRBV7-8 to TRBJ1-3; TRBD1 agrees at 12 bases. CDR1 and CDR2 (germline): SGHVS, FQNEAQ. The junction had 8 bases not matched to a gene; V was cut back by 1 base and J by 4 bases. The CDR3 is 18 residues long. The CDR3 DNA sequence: TGTGCCAGCAGCTTAGTCCCGGGACAGGGGGCGAGGGGAAACACCATATATTTT. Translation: CASSLVPGQGARGNTIYF.

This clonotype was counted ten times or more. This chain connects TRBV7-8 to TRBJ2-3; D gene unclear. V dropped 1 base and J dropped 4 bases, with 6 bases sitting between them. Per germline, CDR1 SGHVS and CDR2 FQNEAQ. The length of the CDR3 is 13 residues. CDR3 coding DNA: TGTGCCAGCAGCTTAGATGTCGCAGATACGCAGTATTTT. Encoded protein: CASSLDVADTQYF. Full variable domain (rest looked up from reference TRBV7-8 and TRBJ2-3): GAGVSQSPRYKVAKRGQDVALRCDPISGHVSLFWYQQALGQGPEFLTYFQNEAQLDKSGLPSDRFFAERPEGSVSTLKIQRTQQEDSAVYLCASSLDVADTQYFGPGTRLTVL.

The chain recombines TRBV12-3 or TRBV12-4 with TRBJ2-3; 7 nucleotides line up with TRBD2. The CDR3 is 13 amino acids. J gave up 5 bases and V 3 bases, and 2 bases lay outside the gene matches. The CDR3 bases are TGTGCCAGCAGTTTCAGGGAGGGAGATACGCAGTATTTT. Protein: CASSFREGDTQYF.

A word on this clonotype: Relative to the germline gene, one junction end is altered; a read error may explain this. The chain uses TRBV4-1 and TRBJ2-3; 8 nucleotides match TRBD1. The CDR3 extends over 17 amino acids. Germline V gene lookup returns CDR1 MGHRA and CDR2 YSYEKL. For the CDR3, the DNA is TGTGCCAGCAGCCAACCCCGACAGGGGCTTAGCACAGATACGCAGTATTTT. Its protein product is CASSQPRQGLSTDTQYF.

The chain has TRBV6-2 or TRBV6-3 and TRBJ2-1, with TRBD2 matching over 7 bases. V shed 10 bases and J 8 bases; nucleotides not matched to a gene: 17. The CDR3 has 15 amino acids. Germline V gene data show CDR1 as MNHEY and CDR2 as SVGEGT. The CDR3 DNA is TGTGCCACCGGCGGCTCAGGACTAGGCCGCCATGAGCAGTTCTTC. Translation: CATGGSGLGRHEQFF.

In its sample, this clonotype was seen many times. The CDR3 DNA is TGTGCCAGCAGCTTCGGGACAGGGGGTTCAGATACGCAGTATTTT. Encoded protein: CASSFGTGGSDTQYF. V usage is TRBV7-2 and J usage is TRBJ2-3; 11 bases are shared with TRBD1. J lost 4 bases, V lost 3 bases, and 3 bases had no gene match. The CDR3 spans 15 residues. CDR1 is SGHTA and CDR2 is FQGNSA in the germline V gene.

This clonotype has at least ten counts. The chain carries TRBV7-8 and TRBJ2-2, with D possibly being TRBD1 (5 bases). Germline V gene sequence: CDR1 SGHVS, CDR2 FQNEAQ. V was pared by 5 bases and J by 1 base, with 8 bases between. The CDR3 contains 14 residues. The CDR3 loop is CASSPTENTGELFF. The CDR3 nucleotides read TGTGCCAGCAGCCCGACAGAGAACACCGGGGAGCTGTTTTTT.

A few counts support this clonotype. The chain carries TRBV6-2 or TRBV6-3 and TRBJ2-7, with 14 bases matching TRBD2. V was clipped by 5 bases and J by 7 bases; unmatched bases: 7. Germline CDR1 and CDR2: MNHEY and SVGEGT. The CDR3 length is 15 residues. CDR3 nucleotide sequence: TGTGCCAGCAGTAAAGGACTAGCGGGAGGTTGGGAGCAGTACGTC. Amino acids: CASSKGLAGGWEQYV.

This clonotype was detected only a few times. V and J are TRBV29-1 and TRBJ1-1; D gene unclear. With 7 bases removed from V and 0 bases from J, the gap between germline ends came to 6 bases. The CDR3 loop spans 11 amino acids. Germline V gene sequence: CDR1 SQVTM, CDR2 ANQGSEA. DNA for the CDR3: TGCAGCGCTGTCCTGAACACTGAAGCTTTCTTT. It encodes CSAVLNTEAFF.

CDR3 protein: CASSPTRGLNQPQHF. The CDR3 bases are TGTGCCAGCAGTCCTACTCGGGGCCTCAATCAGCCCCAGCATTTT. The gene calls are TRBV6-6 and TRBJ1-5; possible D gene TRBD1, 5 bases. The V gene lost 5 bases and the J gene lost 3 bases, with 14 bases spanning the gap. CDR3 size: 15 residues. CDR1 and CDR2 (germline): MNHNY, SVGAGI (reference sequence).

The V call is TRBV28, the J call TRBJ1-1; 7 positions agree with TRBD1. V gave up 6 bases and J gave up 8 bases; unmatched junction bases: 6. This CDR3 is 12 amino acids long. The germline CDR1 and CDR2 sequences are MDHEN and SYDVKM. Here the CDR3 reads CASREGAREAFF. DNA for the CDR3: TGTGCCAGCAGGGAGGGGGCGCGGGAAGCTTTCTTT.

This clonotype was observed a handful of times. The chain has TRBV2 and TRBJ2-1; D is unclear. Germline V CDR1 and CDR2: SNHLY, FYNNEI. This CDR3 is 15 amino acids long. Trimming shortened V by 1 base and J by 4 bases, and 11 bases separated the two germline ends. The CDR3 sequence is CASSEGGRQYNEQFF. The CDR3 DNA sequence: TGTGCCAGCAGTGAAGGGGGTCGACAATACAATGAGCAGTTCTTC.

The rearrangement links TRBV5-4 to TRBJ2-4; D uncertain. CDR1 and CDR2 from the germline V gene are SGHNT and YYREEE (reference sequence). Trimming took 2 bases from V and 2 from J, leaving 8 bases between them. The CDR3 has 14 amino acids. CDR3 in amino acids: CASSFGSTKNIQYF. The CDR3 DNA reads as TGTGCCAGCAGCTTCGGCAGCACCAAAAACATTCAGTACTTC. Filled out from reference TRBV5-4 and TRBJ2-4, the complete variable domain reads ETGVTQSPTHLIKTRGQQVTLRCSSQSGHNTVSWYQQALGQGPQFIFQYYREEENGRGNFPPRFSGLQFPNYSSELNVNALELDDSALYLCASSFGSTKNIQYFGAGTRLSVL.

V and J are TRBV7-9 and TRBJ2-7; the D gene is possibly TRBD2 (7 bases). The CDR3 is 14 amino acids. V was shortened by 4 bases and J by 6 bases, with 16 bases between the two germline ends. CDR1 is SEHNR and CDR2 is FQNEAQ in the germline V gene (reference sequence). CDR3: CASSSLGGGGEQYF. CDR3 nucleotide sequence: TGTGCCAGCAGCTCCTTGGGAGGGGGGGGCGAGCAGTACTTC.

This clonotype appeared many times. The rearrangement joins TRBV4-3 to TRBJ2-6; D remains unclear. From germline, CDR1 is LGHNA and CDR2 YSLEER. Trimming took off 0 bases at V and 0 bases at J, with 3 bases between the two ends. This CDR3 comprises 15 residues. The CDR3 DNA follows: TGCGCCAGCAGCCAAGATGGCTCTGGGGCCAACGTCCTGACTTTC. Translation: CASSQDGSGANVLTF.

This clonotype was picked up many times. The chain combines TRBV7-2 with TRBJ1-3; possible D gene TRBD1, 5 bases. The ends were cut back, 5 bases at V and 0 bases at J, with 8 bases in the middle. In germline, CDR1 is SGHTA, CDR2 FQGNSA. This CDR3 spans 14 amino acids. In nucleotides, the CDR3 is TGTGCCAGCAGCAGAGACAGCTCTGGAAACACCATATATTTT. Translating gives CASSRDSSGNTIYF.